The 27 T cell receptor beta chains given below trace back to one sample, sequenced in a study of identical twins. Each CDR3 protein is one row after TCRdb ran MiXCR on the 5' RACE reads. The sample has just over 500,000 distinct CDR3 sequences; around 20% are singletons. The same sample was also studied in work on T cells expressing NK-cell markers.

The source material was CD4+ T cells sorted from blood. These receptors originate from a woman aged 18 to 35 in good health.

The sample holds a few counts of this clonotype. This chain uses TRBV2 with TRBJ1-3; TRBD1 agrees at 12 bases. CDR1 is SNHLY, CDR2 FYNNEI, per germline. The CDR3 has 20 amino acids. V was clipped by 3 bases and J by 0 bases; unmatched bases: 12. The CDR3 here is CASSESTGTGGLVSGNTIYF. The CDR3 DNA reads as TGTGCCAGCAGTGAGAGCACCGGGACAGGGGGCCTCGTCTCTGGAAACACCATATATTTT.

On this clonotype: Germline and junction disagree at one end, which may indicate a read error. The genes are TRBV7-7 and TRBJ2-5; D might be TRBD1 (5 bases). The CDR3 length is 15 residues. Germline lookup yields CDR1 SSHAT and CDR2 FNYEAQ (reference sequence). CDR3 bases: TGTGCTAGCAGCCCCCGTGTCCAGGGTACGGAGACCCAGTACTTC. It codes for CASSPRVQGTETQYF.

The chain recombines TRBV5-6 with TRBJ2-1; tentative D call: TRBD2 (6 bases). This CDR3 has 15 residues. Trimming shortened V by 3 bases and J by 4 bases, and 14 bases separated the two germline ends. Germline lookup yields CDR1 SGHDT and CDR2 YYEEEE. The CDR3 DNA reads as TGTGCCAGCAGCTCGCTCGGGGAGGTTTACAATGAGCAGTTCTTC. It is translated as CASSSLGEVYNEQFF.

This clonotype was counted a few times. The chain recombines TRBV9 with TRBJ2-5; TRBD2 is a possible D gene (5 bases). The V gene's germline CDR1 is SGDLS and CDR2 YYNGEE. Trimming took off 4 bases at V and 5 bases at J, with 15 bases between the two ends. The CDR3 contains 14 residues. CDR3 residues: CASSPGVREETQYF. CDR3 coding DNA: TGTGCCAGCAGCCCTGGAGTTAGGGAGGAGACCCAGTACTTC. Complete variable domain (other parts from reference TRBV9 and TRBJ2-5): DSGVTQTPKHLITATGQRVTLRCSPRSGDLSVYWYQQSLDQGLQFLIQYYNGEERAKGNILERFSAQQFPDLHSELNLSSLELGDSALYFCASSPGVREETQYFGPGTRLLVL.

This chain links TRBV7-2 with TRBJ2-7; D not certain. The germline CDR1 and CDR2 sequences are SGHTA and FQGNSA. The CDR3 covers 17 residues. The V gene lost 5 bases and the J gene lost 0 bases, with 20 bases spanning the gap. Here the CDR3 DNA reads TGTGCCAGCAGCCTCAATATAGGTAATCTCGGCTCCTACGAGCAGTACTTC. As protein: CASSLNIGNLGSYEQYF.

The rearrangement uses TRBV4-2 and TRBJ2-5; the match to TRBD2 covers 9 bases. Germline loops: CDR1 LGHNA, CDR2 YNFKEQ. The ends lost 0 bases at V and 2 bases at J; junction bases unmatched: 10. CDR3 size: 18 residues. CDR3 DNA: TGTGCCAGCAGCCAAGACGCGGCTTGGCGGGGGGGTCAAGAGACCCAGTACTTC. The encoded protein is CASSQDAAWRGGQETQYF.

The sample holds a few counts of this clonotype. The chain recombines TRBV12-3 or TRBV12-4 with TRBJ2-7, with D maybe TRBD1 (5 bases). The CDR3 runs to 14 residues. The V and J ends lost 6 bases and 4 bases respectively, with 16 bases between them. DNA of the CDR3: TGTGCCAGCAGCCTTGACAGCCTCACATACGAGCAGTACTTC. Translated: CASSLDSLTYEQYF.

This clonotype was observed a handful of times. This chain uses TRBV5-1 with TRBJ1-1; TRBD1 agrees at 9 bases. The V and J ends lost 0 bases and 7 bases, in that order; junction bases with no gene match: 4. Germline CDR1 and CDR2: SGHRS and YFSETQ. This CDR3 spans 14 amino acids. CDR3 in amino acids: CASSLGTGVDEAFF. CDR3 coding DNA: TGCGCCAGCAGCTTGGGGACAGGGGTGGATGAAGCTTTCTTT.

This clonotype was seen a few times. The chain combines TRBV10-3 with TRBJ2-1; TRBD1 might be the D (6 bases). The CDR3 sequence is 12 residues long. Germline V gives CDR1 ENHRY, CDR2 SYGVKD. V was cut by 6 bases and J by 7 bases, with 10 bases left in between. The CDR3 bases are TGTGCCATCAGCCGTACAGGGAATGAGCAGTTCTTC. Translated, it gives CAISRTGNEQFF.

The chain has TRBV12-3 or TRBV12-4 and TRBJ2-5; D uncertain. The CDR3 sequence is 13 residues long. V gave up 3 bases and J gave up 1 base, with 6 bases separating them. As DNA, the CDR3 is TGTGCCAGCAGTTTCGCTAGCCAAGAGACCCAGTACTTC. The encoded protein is CASSFASQETQYF.

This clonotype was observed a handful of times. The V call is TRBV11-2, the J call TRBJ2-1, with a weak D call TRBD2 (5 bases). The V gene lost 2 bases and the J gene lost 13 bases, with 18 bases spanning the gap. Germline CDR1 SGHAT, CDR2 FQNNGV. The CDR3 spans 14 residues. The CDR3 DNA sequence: TGTGCCAGCAGCTTATCGTACGTTAGGCTAGCTCAGTTCTTC. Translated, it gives CASSLSYVRLAQFF. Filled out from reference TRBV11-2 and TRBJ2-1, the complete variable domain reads EAGVAQSPRYKIIEKRQSVAFWCNPISGHATLYWYQQILGQGPKLLIQFQNNGVVDDSQLPKDRFSAERLKGVDSTLKIQPAKLEDSAVYLCASSLSYVRLAQFFGPGTRLTVL.

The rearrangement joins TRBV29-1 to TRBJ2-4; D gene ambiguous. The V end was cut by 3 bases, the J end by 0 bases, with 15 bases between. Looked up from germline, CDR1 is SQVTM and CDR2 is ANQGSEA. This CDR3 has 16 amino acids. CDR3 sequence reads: CSVDYGDLLAKNIQYF. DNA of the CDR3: TGCAGCGTTGATTACGGCGACCTACTAGCCAAAAACATTCAGTACTTC. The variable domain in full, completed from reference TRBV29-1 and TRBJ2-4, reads SAVISQKPSRDICQRGTSLTIQCQVDSQVTMMFWYRQQPGQSLTLIATANQGSEATYESGFVIDKFPISRPNLTFSTLTVSNMSPEDSSIYLCSVDYGDLLAKNIQYFGAGTRLSVL.

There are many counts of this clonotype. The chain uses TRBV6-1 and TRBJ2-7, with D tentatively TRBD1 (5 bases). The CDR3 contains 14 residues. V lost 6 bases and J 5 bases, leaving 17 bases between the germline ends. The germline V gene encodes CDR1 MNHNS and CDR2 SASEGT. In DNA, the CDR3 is TGTGCCAGCAGATCTCCGGGCAGGGTCCACGAGCAGTACTTC. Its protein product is CASRSPGRVHEQYF.

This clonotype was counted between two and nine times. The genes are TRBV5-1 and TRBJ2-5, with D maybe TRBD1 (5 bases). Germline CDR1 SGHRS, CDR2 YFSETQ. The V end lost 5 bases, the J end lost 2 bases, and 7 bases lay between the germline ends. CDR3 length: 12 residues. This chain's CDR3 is CASSDRQETQYF. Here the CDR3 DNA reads TGCGCCAGCAGTGACAGACAAGAGACCCAGTACTTC.

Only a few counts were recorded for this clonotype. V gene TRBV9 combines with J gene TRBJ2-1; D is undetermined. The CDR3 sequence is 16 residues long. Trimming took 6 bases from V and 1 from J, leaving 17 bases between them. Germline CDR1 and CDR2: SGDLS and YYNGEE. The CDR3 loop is CASTRRPDRSYNEQFF. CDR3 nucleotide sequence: TGTGCCAGCACCCGACGACCGGACCGGTCCTACAATGAGCAGTTCTTC.

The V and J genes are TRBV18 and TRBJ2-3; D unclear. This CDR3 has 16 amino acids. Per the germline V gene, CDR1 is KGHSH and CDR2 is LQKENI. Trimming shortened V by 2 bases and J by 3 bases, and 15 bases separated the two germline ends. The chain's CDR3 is CASSPRPQLMTDTQYF. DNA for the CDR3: TGTGCCAGCTCACCAAGGCCCCAGCTGATGACAGATACGCAGTATTTT.

CDR3 protein: CASSSGLAGGNQYF. DNA for the CDR3: TGTGCCAGCTCCTCGGGCCTAGCGGGAGGAAACCAGTACTTC. This chain connects TRBV18 to TRBJ2-5; 11 nucleotides line up with TRBD2. CDR1 is KGHSH and CDR2 is LQKENI in the germline V gene. The CDR3 length is 14 residues. V shed 6 bases and J 10 bases; nucleotides not matched to a gene: 10.

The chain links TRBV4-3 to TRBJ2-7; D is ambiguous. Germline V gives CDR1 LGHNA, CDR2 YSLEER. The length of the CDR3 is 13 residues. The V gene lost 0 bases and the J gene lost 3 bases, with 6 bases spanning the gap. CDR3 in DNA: TGCGCCAGCAGCCAAGATAGGAACTACGAGCAGTACTTC. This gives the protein CASSQDRNYEQYF.

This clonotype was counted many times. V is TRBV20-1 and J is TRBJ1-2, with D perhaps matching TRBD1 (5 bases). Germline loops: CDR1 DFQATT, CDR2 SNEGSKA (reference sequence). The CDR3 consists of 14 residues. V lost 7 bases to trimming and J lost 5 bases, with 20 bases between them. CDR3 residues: CSGLSGTESYGYTF. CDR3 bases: TGCAGTGGCTTATCCGGGACGGAAAGTTATGGCTACACCTTC.

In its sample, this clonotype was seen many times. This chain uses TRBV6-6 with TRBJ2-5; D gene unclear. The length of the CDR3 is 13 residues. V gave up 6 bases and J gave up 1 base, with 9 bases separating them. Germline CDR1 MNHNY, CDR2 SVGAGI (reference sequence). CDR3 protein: CASSPRSQETQYF. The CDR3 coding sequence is TGTGCCAGCAGCCCTAGGTCCCAAGAGACCCAGTACTTC.

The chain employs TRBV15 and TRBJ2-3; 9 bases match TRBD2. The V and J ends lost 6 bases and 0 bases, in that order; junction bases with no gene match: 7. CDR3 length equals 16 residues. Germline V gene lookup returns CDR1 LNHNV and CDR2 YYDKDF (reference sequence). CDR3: CATSKLAGSSTDTQYF. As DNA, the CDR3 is TGTGCCACCAGTAAGCTAGCGGGGTCTAGCACAGATACGCAGTATTTT.

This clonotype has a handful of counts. CDR3 amino acids: CSALGTGGAGTKNIQYF. The CDR3 DNA follows: TGCAGTGCTCTCGGGACAGGGGGCGCAGGGACCAAAAACATTCAGTACTTC. The gene calls are TRBV20-1 and TRBJ2-4; TRBD1 agrees at 12 bases. Germline V CDR1 and CDR2: DFQATT, SNEGSKA (reference sequence). This CDR3 is 17 amino acids long. Trimming removed 5 bases from V and 2 bases from J; junction bases left unmatched: 10.

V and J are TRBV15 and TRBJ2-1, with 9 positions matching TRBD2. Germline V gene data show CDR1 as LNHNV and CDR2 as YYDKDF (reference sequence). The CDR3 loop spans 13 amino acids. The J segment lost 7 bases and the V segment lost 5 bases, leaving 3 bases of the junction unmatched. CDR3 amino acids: CATSPSGGNEQFF. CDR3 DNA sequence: TGTGCCACCAGCCCCAGCGGGGGGAATGAGCAGTTCTTC.

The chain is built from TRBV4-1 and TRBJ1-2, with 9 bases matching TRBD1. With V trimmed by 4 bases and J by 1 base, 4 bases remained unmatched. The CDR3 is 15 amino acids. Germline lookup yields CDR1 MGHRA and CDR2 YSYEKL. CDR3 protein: CASSPRDRVNYGYTF. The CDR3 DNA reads TGCGCCAGCAGCCCGAGGGACAGGGTTAACTATGGCTACACCTTC.

This CDR3 is CASSPRDRQAEAFF. CDR3 DNA sequence: TGTGCCAGCAGTCCACGGGACAGGCAGGCTGAAGCTTTCTTT. The chain links TRBV12-3 or TRBV12-4 to TRBJ1-1; 8 nucleotides match TRBD1. There are 14 residues in the CDR3. After removal of 5 bases from V and 6 bases from J, the junction contained 8 bases not matched to a gene.

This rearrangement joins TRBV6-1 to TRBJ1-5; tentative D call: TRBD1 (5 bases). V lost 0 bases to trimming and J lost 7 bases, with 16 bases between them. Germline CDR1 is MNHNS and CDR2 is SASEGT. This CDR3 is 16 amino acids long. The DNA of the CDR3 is TGTGCCAGCAGTGAAGCGCCACACTTTAGGGGCCAGCCCCAGCATTTT. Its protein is CASSEAPHFRGQPQHF.

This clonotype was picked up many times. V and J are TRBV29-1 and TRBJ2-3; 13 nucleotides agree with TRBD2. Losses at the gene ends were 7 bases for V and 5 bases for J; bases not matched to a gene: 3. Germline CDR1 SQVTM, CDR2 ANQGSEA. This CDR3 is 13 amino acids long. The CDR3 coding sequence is TGCAGCGCCGGACTAGCGGGAGTAGATACGCAGTATTTT. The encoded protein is CSAGLAGVDTQYF.